This T cell receptor (beta chain) was documented in a study of cytomegalovirus exposure and HLA in healthy donors. About this clone: Its antigen is currently unknown.

Overall study findings and caveats: Rates of TCR association differed by HLA locus in a later analysis, with DRB1 highest and HLA-C lowest.

The PCR ran on 60 Vbeta and 13 Jbeta primers. Measured with immunoSEQ multiplex PCR; TCRdb has only the in-frame clones, and not every one. The table lists approximately 120,000 clones, about 80% of them singletons. The source is a man aged 25-45 years in good health and CMV-seronegative. Material: PBMCs.

CDR3 loop: CASSPQQDSNYGYTF. Written as DNA, the CDR3 is TGTGCCAGCTCACCACAACAGGACAGTAACTATGGCTACACCTTC. The V and J genes are TRBV18 and TRBJ1-2; tentatively, D is TRBD1 (6 bases). Germline CDR1 reads KGHSH; CDR2 reads LQKENI. V was shortened by 1 base and J by 1 base, with 10 bases between the two germline ends. The CDR3 has 15 residues.